Following are 32 T cell receptor beta chains from one sample sequenced in a study of response to subunit inactivated influenza vaccine. TCRdb independently ran MiXCR on the RT-PCR reads; one entry per CDR3 protein. The table lists 500,000 to 650,000 distinct CDR3 sequences, 7.6% of them singletons. The sample in question was PBMCs from blood, obtained less than 30 months after vaccination. The receptor source for this set is a man between 50 and 75 years old who received an inactivated influenza vaccine.

This clonotype was seen more than once but under ten times. The J gene is TRBJ1-1, the V gene TRBV5-1, with D possibly TRBD1 on 6 matching bases. Trimming removed 1 base from V and 5 bases from J, with 12 bases in between. The germline V gene encodes CDR1 SGHRS and CDR2 YFSETQ. The CDR3 extends over 14 amino acids. Written as DNA, the CDR3 is TGCGCCAGCAGCTTGACAGGGCCGGAGACTGAAGCTTTCTTT. This codes for CASSLTGPETEAFF.

The rearrangement uses TRBV10-3 and TRBJ2-6; D call uncertain. This CDR3 has 14 residues. In germline, CDR1 is ENHRY, CDR2 SYGVKD. V lost 2 bases, J lost 0 bases, and 2 bases lay in between. The CDR3 spells CAISESSGANVLTF. DNA of the CDR3: TGTGCCATCAGTGAGAGCTCTGGGGCCAACGTCCTGACTTTC.

A few counts support this clonotype. The chain joins TRBV5-1 to TRBJ2-7, with a tentative D call TRBD1 (6 bases). Germline loops: CDR1 SGHRS, CDR2 YFSETQ. This CDR3 comprises 13 residues. Trimming shortened V by 6 bases and J by 0 bases, and 10 bases separated the two germline ends. The CDR3 reads CASTRDNSYEQYF. Here the CDR3 DNA reads TGCGCCAGCACTCGGGACAACTCCTACGAGCAGTACTTC.

The chain links TRBV3-1 to TRBJ2-5; the match to TRBD2 covers 7 bases. There are 12 residues in the CDR3. With V trimmed by 1 base and J by 7 bases, 0 bases remained unmatched. Germline V gene lookup returns CDR1 LGHDT and CDR2 YNNKEL (reference sequence). The CDR3, as DNA: TGTGCCAGCAGCCAAGGGGGGGGGACCCAGTACTTC. Its protein product is CASSQGGGTQYF.

This clonotype was seen more than once but under ten times. The genes are TRBV4-3 and TRBJ2-7; 8 bases fit TRBD1. The V gene end was trimmed by 0 bases and the J gene end by 3 bases; junction bases not matched to a gene: 4. The CDR3 is 15 amino acids. In germline, CDR1 is LGHNA, CDR2 YSLEER. The CDR3 DNA follows: TGCGCCAGCAGCCAAGAGTGGACAGGGTACTACGAGCAGTACTTC. It specifies CASSQEWTGYYEQYF.

The chain uses TRBV29-1 and TRBJ2-5, with D possibly matching TRBD2 (5 bases). Germline CDR1 is SQVTM and CDR2 is ANQGSEA. The V end was cut by 2 bases, the J end by 1 base, with 5 bases between. The CDR3 consists of 12 residues. CDR3 coding DNA: TGCAGCGTTGAACGGGGCCAAGAGACCCAGTACTTC. It specifies CSVERGQETQYF.

The table lists this clonotype with a few counts. V is TRBV12-3 or TRBV12-4 and J is TRBJ1-2; D may be TRBD1 (5 bases). Trimming stripped 1 base from V and 6 bases from J, with 15 bases between. The CDR3 extends over 15 amino acids. The CDR3 DNA reads as TGTGCCAGCAGTTTAGTATTCAGGGCTCTACATGGCTACACCTTC. It codes for CASSLVFRALHGYTF.

The V call is TRBV7-8, the J call TRBJ2-7, with 10 bases lining up with TRBD2. V shed 5 bases, J shed 3 bases, and the junction held 7 bases outside the gene matches. Germline V gives CDR1 SGHVS, CDR2 FQNEAQ. This CDR3 contains 15 residues. CDR3 coding DNA: TGTGCCAGCAGCCCCGGGACTAGCGTTATCTACGAGCAGTACTTC. This sequence encodes CASSPGTSVIYEQYF.

This clonotype showed up just a few times. This chain joins TRBV3-1 and TRBJ2-1, with a possible D match to TRBD2 (6 bases). Germline V gene sequence: CDR1 LGHDT, CDR2 YNNKEL (reference sequence). This CDR3 comprises 11 residues. Trimming left V 10 bases short and J 5 bases short, with 9 bases between. The CDR3 sequence is CATLANNEQFF. DNA for the CDR3: TGTGCCACACTAGCTAACAATGAGCAGTTCTTC.

The chain joins TRBV29-1 to TRBJ2-2; D tentatively reads TRBD1 or TRBD2 (5 bases each). Germline V gene lookup returns CDR1 SQVTM and CDR2 ANQGSEA. V shed 4 bases and J shed 1 base, with 10 bases lying between them. The length of the CDR3 is 14 residues. The CDR3 here is CSVAGTENTGELFF. CDR3 sequence (DNA): TGCAGCGTTGCTGGGACCGAGAACACCGGGGAGCTGTTTTTT.

The table lists this clonotype with many counts. This chain uses TRBV28 with TRBJ2-7; D is unclear. Per the germline V gene, CDR1 is MDHEN and CDR2 is SYDVKM. This CDR3 is built from 14 residues. V was clipped by 7 bases and J by 2 bases, with 15 bases between them. The CDR3 coding sequence is TGTGCCAGCACGTCTTCTCGGCCGGCCTACGAGCAGTACTTC. Protein sequence: CASTSSRPAYEQYF.

This chain links TRBV20-1 with TRBJ2-5; 10 nucleotides match TRBD1. The germline gives CDR1 DFQATT, CDR2 SNEGSKA (reference sequence). The CDR3 length is 14 residues. V shed 6 bases, J shed 5 bases, and the junction held 9 bases outside the gene matches. The CDR3 sequence is CSAPDRGRGETQYF. The CDR3 nucleotides are TGCAGTGCCCCTGACAGGGGGCGCGGCGAGACCCAGTACTTC.

V gene TRBV7-2 combines with J gene TRBJ1-1, with TRBD1 as a possible D gene (5 bases). V was clipped by 6 bases and J by 4 bases, with 15 bases between them. This CDR3 is 14 amino acids long. Germline CDR1 SGHTA, CDR2 FQGNSA. CDR3 in DNA: TGTGCCAGCAGTTGGGCCGGTAGGGGCACTGAAGCTTTCTTT. Its protein product is CASSWAGRGTEAFF.

The table lists this clonotype with a count of one. DNA for the CDR3: TGTGCCAGCAGCCCCTATGGGGTGGCCTACGAGCAGTACTTC. Protein sequence: CASSPYGVAYEQYF. This rearrangement joins TRBV25-1 to TRBJ2-7; D uncertain. Germline V gives CDR1 MGHDK, CDR2 SYGVNS. The ends were cut back, 6 bases at V and 2 bases at J, with 14 bases in the middle. This CDR3 has 14 amino acids.

The chain links TRBV11-2 to TRBJ2-2; D is ambiguous. The germline CDR1 and CDR2 sequences are SGHAT and FQNNGV. The CDR3 totals 13 residues. V shed 0 bases and J shed 7 bases, with 6 bases lying between them. CDR3 protein: CASSLDRLGELFF. For the CDR3, the DNA is TGTGCCAGCAGCTTAGATAGACTCGGGGAGCTGTTTTTT.

This clonotype was counted a few times. V is TRBV6-2 or TRBV6-3 and J is TRBJ1-4; D is undetermined. The CDR3 has 12 residues. Trimming shortened V by 2 bases and J by 9 bases, and 7 bases separated the two germline ends. Germline CDR1 and CDR2: MNHEY and SVGEGT. Here the CDR3 reads CASSYLGKKLFF. The CDR3 DNA reads as TGTGCCAGCAGTTACCTTGGAAAAAAACTGTTTTTT.

This clonotype was recorded at least ten times. This chain links TRBV7-2 with TRBJ2-1; TRBD1 agrees at 9 bases. Germline trimming cut 7 bases from V and 7 bases from J; bases unmatched to any gene: 11. Germline CDR1 is SGHTA and CDR2 is FQGNSA. CDR3 length: 15 residues. The DNA for the CDR3 is TGTGCCAGCACGTCGAGGACAGGGGCAAGAAATGAGCAGTTCTTC. Encoded protein: CASTSRTGARNEQFF.

This clonotype was detected many times. The chain links TRBV29-1 to TRBJ2-1; possible D gene TRBD1, 6 bases. Germline V CDR1 and CDR2: SQVTM, ANQGSEA. This CDR3 is 14 amino acids long. Trimming stripped 7 bases from V and 6 bases from J, with 19 bases between. The CDR3 DNA is TGCAGCGCAAAGACAGGAGCTGACCGCAATGAGCAGTTCTTC. Amino acid sequence: CSAKTGADRNEQFF.

This clonotype was detected a few times. This may come from a read error, since a much larger clone is one base off. The V and J genes are TRBV5-1 and TRBJ2-5; D is perhaps TRBD2 (5 bases). Germline CDR1 SGHRS, CDR2 YFSETQ. This CDR3 has 13 amino acids. With 1 base removed from V and 9 bases from J, the gap between germline ends came to 13 bases. The CDR3 DNA sequence: TGCGCCAGCAGCTTGTTCCCCGGGGAGTCCCAGTACTTC. This encodes CASSLFPGESQYF.

This clonotype showed up just a few times. The chain joins TRBV19 to TRBJ2-2, with 9 bases that match TRBD2. V dropped 5 bases and J dropped 0; count of bases not matched to a gene: 7. This CDR3 region has 17 residues. CDR1 LNHDA and CDR2 SQIVND come from the germline V gene (reference sequence). The CDR3: CASSGRTSESNTGELFF. The CDR3 DNA reads TGTGCCAGTAGTGGGAGGACTAGCGAGTCGAACACCGGGGAGCTGTTTTTT.

This clonotype was seen many times. This rearrangement joins TRBV7-2 to TRBJ2-1, with a weak D call TRBD1 (5 bases). Trimming shortened V by 6 bases and J by 12 bases, and 15 bases separated the two germline ends. Germline V lookup: CDR1 SGHTA, CDR2 FQGNSA. The CDR3 is made up of 12 amino acids. CDR3 region: CASSLMRQGQFF. Here the CDR3 DNA reads TGTGCCAGCAGTCTTATGAGGCAGGGGCAGTTCTTC. Full variable domain (rest looked up from reference TRBV7-2 and TRBJ2-1): GAGVSQSPSNKVTEKGKDVELRCDPISGHTALYWYRQSLGQGLEFLIYFQGNSAPDKSGLPSDRFSAERTGGSVSTLTIQRTQQEDSAVYLCASSLMRQGQFFGPGTRLTVL.

This chain uses TRBV6-2 or TRBV6-3 with TRBJ1-1; 9 nucleotides align to TRBD1. Trimming removed 4 bases from V and 0 bases from J; junction bases left unmatched: 6. The CDR3 totals 16 residues. Germline CDR1 MNHEY, CDR2 SVGEGT. The CDR3: CASSWRTGEVNTEAFF. CDR3 sequence (DNA): TGTGCCAGCAGTTGGAGGACAGGGGAGGTGAACACTGAAGCTTTCTTT.

The table lists this clonotype with many counts. One end of the junction varies from germline; a read error may be responsible. This chain links TRBV5-1 with TRBJ2-3, with D unclear. CDR1 and CDR2 (germline): SGHRS, YFSETQ. The CDR3 is made up of 11 amino acids. The CDR3 sequence is CASSFGDTQYF. The CDR3 DNA follows: TGTGCCAGCAGTTTCGGGGATACGCAGTATTTT.

This clonotype was counted only a few times. J is TRBJ1-3 and V is TRBV20-1; TRBD1 matches 7 bases. The ends lost 1 base at V and 6 bases at J; junction bases unmatched: 12. In germline, CDR1 is DFQATT, CDR2 SNEGSKA (reference sequence). This CDR3 contains 16 residues. The CDR3 is CSARAGATTGVNTIYF. The CDR3 region has the DNA TGCAGTGCTAGAGCCGGAGCAACAACAGGGGTAAACACCATATATTTT.

This clonotype was recorded at least ten times. The CDR3 loop reads CASRQTGAGETQYF. CDR3 DNA: TGCGCCAGCAGGCAGACAGGGGCAGGAGAGACCCAGTACTTC. The rearrangement joins TRBV4-3 to TRBJ2-5; 8 bases are shared with TRBD1. Per germline, CDR1 LGHNA and CDR2 YSLEER. The CDR3 length is 14 residues. The V segment lost 6 bases and the J segment 4 bases; nucleotides outside the gene matches: 7.

This clonotype has a count of ten or more. The rearrangement uses TRBV7-9 and TRBJ2-1, with D tentatively TRBD1 (6 bases). Trimming took 5 bases from V and 6 from J, leaving 14 bases between them. This CDR3 contains 14 residues. Germline V gene lookup returns CDR1 SEHNR and CDR2 FQNEAQ (reference sequence). CDR3 amino acids: CASSKKDSSNEQFF. CDR3 nucleotide sequence: TGTGCCAGCAGCAAAAAGGACAGTTCCAATGAGCAGTTCTTC.

This clonotype came up many times. The chain is built from TRBV4-1 and TRBJ2-1; weak D call: TRBD1 (6 bases). Germline values: CDR1 MGHRA, CDR2 YSYEKL. This CDR3 comprises 15 residues. Trimming took 4 bases from V and 8 from J, leaving 18 bases between them. CDR3 region: CASSLQGYLVDEQFF. The DNA of the CDR3 is TGCGCCAGCAGCCTTCAGGGGTATTTGGTCGATGAGCAGTTCTTC.

A few counts support this clonotype. This chain joins TRBV6-5 and TRBJ2-1, with TRBD2 matching over 8 bases. Per the germline V gene, CDR1 is MNHEY and CDR2 is SVGAGI. The CDR3 consists of 15 residues. Unmatched junction bases numbered 5, after V lost 2 bases and J lost 5 bases. CDR3 region: CASSYVSGGHNEQFF. In nucleotides, the CDR3 is TGTGCCAGCAGTTACGTTTCGGGAGGGCACAATGAGCAGTTCTTC.

This clonotype appeared a few times. The chain joins TRBV10-3 to TRBJ2-7; 7 bases match TRBD2. The V segment lost 11 bases and the J segment 7 bases; nucleotides outside the gene matches: 14. The CDR3 contains 13 residues. Germline values: CDR1 ENHRY, CDR2 SYGVKD. The CDR3 region is CAPKGGFLLEQYF. The DNA for the CDR3 is TGTGCCCCCAAGGGAGGGTTCCTACTGGAGCAGTACTTC.

This clonotype came up many times. Mismatch with germline at one junction end may stem from a read error. This chain connects TRBV4-2 to TRBJ2-2, with 10 positions matching TRBD1. There are 16 residues in the CDR3. Germline V gene data show CDR1 as LGHNA and CDR2 as YNFKEQ. The CDR3 DNA follows: TGTGCCAGCAGCCAACTGGGACAGGGGAACGCCGGGGAGCTGTTTTTT. Translated: CASSQLGQGNAGELFF.

This chain joins TRBV20-1 and TRBJ2-5, with 8 positions matching TRBD2. CDR1 is DFQATT and CDR2 is SNEGSKA in the germline V gene (reference sequence). The CDR3 consists of 14 residues. The ends lost 7 bases at V and 5 bases at J; junction bases unmatched: 12. CDR3 region: CSVPKRELKETQYF. The CDR3 DNA sequence: TGCAGTGTCCCCAAGCGGGAGCTTAAGGAGACCCAGTACTTC.

In regard to this clonotype: A much bigger clone sits one base away, suggesting this may be a read error. This chain connects TRBV24-1 to TRBJ2-2, with D possibly matching TRBD1 (5 bases). Between the trimmed V and J ends, which lost 6 bases and 0 bases, there was a span of 16 bases. Germline CDR1 and CDR2: KGHDR and SFDVKD. The CDR3 extends over 17 amino acids. The CDR3 DNA follows: TGTGCCACCAGTTATCCCCAGACAGAGACGAACACCGGGGAGCTGTTTTTT. This translates into CATSYPQTETNTGELFF.